Listed below are T cell receptor beta chains from one sample, sequenced in a study of T cells in Graves' hyperthyroidism and ophthalmopathy. TCRdb called the multiplex PCR reads again in MiXCR, with one record for every CDR3 protein. The profile shows about 590,000 distinct CDR3 sequences, 13% to 15% of them singletons. Specimen: blood. These receptors all come from a woman under 30 with Graves' ophthalmopathy. Both conserved end residues are part of each CDR3. D genes are given only for firm matches. Size values are once, few and many counts, or a class for expanded clones, and some rows have none.

V gene	CDR3 length	D gene	clone size	J gene	CDR3 DNA	CDR3 protein
TRBV30	13	.	many	TRBJ1-5	TGTGCCTGGAGTGACGGCCCCAATCAGCCCCAGCATTTT	CAWSDGPNQPQHF
TRBV2	17	.	few	TRBJ1-1	TGTGCCAGCTCAGGACTTTTAGGGCCTATGGGTCACACTGAAGCTTTCTTT	CASSGLLGPMGHTEAFF
TRBV24-1	17	TRBD2	few	TRBJ2-2	TGTGCCACCGGGACTAGCGAGGCCAAGACGAACACCGGGGAGCTGTTTTTT	CATGTSEAKTNTGELFF
TRBV6-1	13	.	few	TRBJ2-3	TGTGCCAGCAGGGAGGAACCTTTAGATACGCAGTATTTT	CASREEPLDTQYF
TRBV18	15	TRBD1	.	TRBJ1-1	TGTGCCAGCTCACCCGAGGACAGGGGATGGCCTGAAGCTTTCTTT	CASSPEDRGWPEAFF
TRBV19	16	.	few	TRBJ1-1	TGTGCCAGTAGTATAGGAGGGGCCGGGAGAGACACTGAAGCTTTCTTT	CASSIGGAGRDTEAFF
TRBV3-1	16	.	once	TRBJ2-1	TGTGCCAGCAGCCAAGATAGCGCGAGCGGATGCAATGAGCAGTTCTTC	CASSQDSASGCNEQFF
TRBV28	15	TRBD1	many	TRBJ2-2	TGTGCCAGCAGCTATGGACAGGGGTACACCGGGGAGCTGTTTTTT	CASSYGQGYTGELFF
TRBV20-1	18	TRBD2	.	TRBJ2-7	TGCAGTGCTACGAGGGGACTAGCGGGAGGGGGTACCACCTACGAGCAGTACTTC	CSATRGLAGGGTTYEQYF
TRBV13	13	.	many	TRBJ2-7	TGTGCCAGCAGCTTAGGGGATACAGACGAGCAGTACTTC	CASSLGDTDEQYF
TRBV20-1	12	.	many	TRBJ1-1	TGCAGTGCTAGAGATAATGGGTATGAAGCTTTCTTT	CSARDNGYEAFF
TRBV11-2	13	.	many	TRBJ1-3	TGTGCCAGCAGCTACCGTGCGGGAAACACCATATATTTT	CASSYRAGNTIYF
TRBV7-9	15	TRBD2	many	TRBJ2-1	TGTGCCAGCAGCTTATTGGGTAGCGGGGTTGCCGGTCAGTTCTTC	CASSLLGSGVAGQFF
TRBV2	12	.	few	TRBJ1-4	TGTGCCAGCACCTTGGGAAGTGAAAAACTGTTTTTT	CASTLGSEKLFF
TRBV6-1	15	.	many	TRBJ1-2	TGTGCCAGCAGTGAAAGGCAGACCAGTAACTATGGCTACACCTTC	CASSERQTSNYGYTF
TRBV7-3	15	TRBD1	.	TRBJ2-7	TGTGCCAGCAGCTTCCCGGGACAGGGAATCGGCGAGCAGTACTTC	CASSFPGQGIGEQYF
TRBV3-1	17	TRBD2	few	TRBJ2-1	TGTGCCAGCAGCCAAGATGCCAAGGCCTGGGGGGGGGATGAGCAGTTCTTC	CASSQDAKAWGGDEQFF
TRBV15	16	.	many	TRBJ2-7	TGTGCCACCAGCCCCCGGGGGCTTAGCGAGACCTACGAGCAGTACTTC	CATSPRGLSETYEQYF
TRBV27	17	.	many	TRBJ2-1	TGTGCCAGCGGCGGGGATCCGGGGAGGAGGGTCAACAATGAGCAGTTCTTC	CASGGDPGRRVNNEQFF
TRBV7-3	15	TRBD2	many	TRBJ2-1	TGTGCCAGCAGCTTACCGACTAGCGGGAGGGTTGAGCAGTTCTTC	CASSLPTSGRVEQFF
TRBV19	13	.	.	TRBJ1-1	TGTGCCAGTAGTATAGGCAGTTTCTCTGAAGCTTTCTTT	CASSIGSFSEAFF
TRBV12-3/TRBV12-4	15	TRBD1	.	TRBJ2-7	TGTGCCAGCAGTTTGGGGACAGGGCTGGGCTACGAGCAGTACTTC	CASSLGTGLGYEQYF
TRBV7-8	15	TRBD2	many	TRBJ2-1	TGTGCCAGCAGCCCTCGACTAGCGGGAGAGAACGAGCAGTTCTTC	CASSPRLAGENEQFF
TRBV20-1	15	.	.	TRBJ2-3	TGCAGTGCTAGAGGGGGCCCGCGGGGCGGGCTTACGCAGTATTTT	CSARGGPRGGLTQYF
TRBV6-1	15	.	many	TRBJ2-3	TGTGCCAGCACCAAGGGGGGTCCAGGGTCAGATACGCAGTATTTT	CASTKGGPGSDTQYF
TRBV6-1	11	.	few	TRBJ2-2	TGTGCGAGCAATGGGGCCGGGGAGCTGTTTTTT	CASNGAGELFF
TRBV19	20	TRBD2	.	TRBJ2-1	TGTGCCAGTAGTCTACCTCCCGGGACTAGCGGGAGCAGGTATAACAATGAGCAGTTCTTC	CASSLPPGTSGSRYNNEQFF
TRBV27	12	.	many	TRBJ2-3	TGTGCCAGCAGTCAAAGCACGCCGACGCAGTATTTT	CASSQSTPTQYF
TRBV7-9	22	TRBD2	few	TRBJ2-2	TGTGCCAGCAGCTTAGTGCCTATAAGCGGGAGGCCAATAGGGCAGAACACCGGGGAGCTGTTTTTT	CASSLVPISGRPIGQNTGELFF
TRBV28	17	TRBD2	many	TRBJ2-7	TGTGCCAGCAGTTTCTCTAGCGGGAGGGCCGGGTCCTACGAGCAGTACTTC	CASSFSSGRAGSYEQYF
TRBV29-1	16	.	few	TRBJ2-1	TGCAGCGTTGTTGGGTTGGGGGTCTCGGTTATCAATGAGCAGTTCTTC	CSVVGLGVSVINEQFF
TRBV20-1	13	.	many	TRBJ1-3	TGCAGTGCTAGAGAGGATTTTGGAAACACCATATATTTT	CSAREDFGNTIYF
TRBV6-2/TRBV6-3	15	.	many	TRBJ1-2	TGTGCCAGCAGCGCAGGCCGGAGTTTAGCGTATGGCTACACCTTC	CASSAGRSLAYGYTF
TRBV7-2	16	TRBD1	many	TRBJ1-5	TGTGCCAGCAGCTTAGGTGGGACAGACCACAATCAGCCCCAGCATTTT	CASSLGGTDHNQPQHF
TRBV20-1	13	.	many	TRBJ1-2	TGCAGTGCTAGTCACACAGGGTACTATGGCTACACCTTC	CSASHTGYYGYTF
TRBV19	14	.	few	TRBJ2-3	TGTGCCAGTAGTATGGAGACAGAGGCAGATACGCAGTATTTT	CASSMETEADTQYF
TRBV4-1	16	.	.	TRBJ1-2	TGCGCCAGCAGCCAACCCTTACAGGGTAGAAACTATGGCTACACCTTC	CASSQPLQGRNYGYTF
TRBV2	16	TRBD1	many	TRBJ1-5	TGTGCCAGCAGTGATCGAACAGGGGGTGGCAATCAGCCCCAGCATTTT	CASSDRTGGGNQPQHF